These T cell receptor beta chains were read from a single sample in a study of blood T cell repertoires in COVID-19. TCRdb keeps only in-frame clones here, not all; method: immunoSEQ multiplex PCR. The sample lists tens of thousands of clones, about 76% occurring once. The sequencing sample was made of peripheral blood. These receptors were obtained from a woman aged 80 or over with COVID-19, enrolled during active disease. Both conserved end residues are part of each CDR3. The order of the fields is V gene, J gene, CDR3 protein.

>TRBV19|TRBJ1-6
CASSAGTRTNSPLHF
>TRBV3-1/TRBV3-2|TRBJ2-5
CASSQERTGGVRAQETQYF
>TRBV24-1|TRBJ1-5
CATARTGSGNQPQHF
>TRBV9|TRBJ2-5
CASSVEGGAVETQYF
>TRBV24-1|TRBJ2-3
CATGGDTDTQYF
>TRBV29-1|TRBJ2-1
CSVGTVYNEQFF
>TRBV7-9|TRBJ1-1
CASSPRGGNTEAFF
>TRBV2|TRBJ2-1
CASSEFQVGNEQFF
>TRBV5-1|TRBJ2-1
CASSWALAGGDNEQFF
>TRBV6-5|TRBJ2-7
CASTTGTSGRGEQYF
>TRBV27|TRBJ1-6
CASSSRPNSPLHF
>TRBV20-1|TRBJ2-3
CSCPAGTVQYF
>TRBV25-1|TRBJ2-7
CASTLRGRPYEQYF
>TRBV7-9|TRBJ2-1
CASSLLTGANYNEQFF
>TRBV4-1|TRBJ2-7
CASSQGLAGGPKDYEQYF
>TRBV5-3|TRBJ1-5
CARRTHRALAQHF
>TRBV19|TRBJ2-7
CASSMGQSYEQYF
>TRBV3-1/TRBV3-2|TRBJ1-1
CASSQAFSGSTNTEAFF
>TRBV18|TRBJ1-1
CASSIPRGGTNTEAFF
>TRBV10-1|TRBJ2-7
CASSPDSGEQYF
>TRBV18|TRBJ2-1
CASSPTRTTQIMQFF
>TRBV4-1|TRBJ1-1
CASSLITGVTEAFF